This is a list of T cell receptor beta chains from one sample in a study of blood T cell repertoires in COVID-19. Only in-frame clones appear in the TCRdb table, and some are missing; sequencing was by immunoSEQ multiplex PCR. The sample lists 20,000 to 30,000 clones, nearly 90% occurring once. The material sequenced was peripheral blood. The receptors come from a man between 65 and 79 years old with acute or convalescent COVID-19. The CDR3 runs from the conserved cysteine through the conserved F or W. The D gene is left open where the match is weak. Size values are once, few and many counts, or a class for expanded clones, and some rows have none.

D gene: TRBD1
J gene: TRBJ1-1
V gene: TRBV5-1
clone size: NA
CDR3 protein: CASSTNRGMTEAFF
CDR3 DNA: TGCGCCAGCAGTACGAACAGGGGAATGACTGAAGCTTTCTTT

D gene: NA
J gene: TRBJ1-1
V gene: TRBV18
clone size: NA
CDR3 protein: CASSARDLNTEAFF
CDR3 DNA: TGTGCCAGCTCAGCCAGGGACTTGAACACTGAAGCTTTCTTT

D gene: TRBD2
J gene: TRBJ2-2
V gene: TRBV6-5
clone size: NA
CDR3 protein: CASSYLTSGRPGELFF
CDR3 DNA: TGTGCCAGCAGTTATTTGACTAGCGGGAGACCCGGGGAGCTGTTTTTT

D gene: TRBD2
J gene: TRBJ2-7
V gene: TRBV3-1/TRBV3-2
clone size: NA
CDR3 protein: CASSQGTSGGTYEQYF
CDR3 DNA: TGTGCCAGCAGCCAAGGGACTAGCGGGGGAACCTACGAGCAGTACTTC

D gene: NA
J gene: TRBJ2-7
V gene: TRBV5-5
clone size: NA
CDR3 protein: CASSDLRQPYEQYF
CDR3 DNA: TGTGCCAGCAGCGACTTGCGACAGCCCTACGAGCAGTACTTC

D gene: TRBD1
J gene: TRBJ1-5
V gene: TRBV19
clone size: NA
CDR3 protein: CASLHQGADYSNQPQHF
CDR3 DNA: TGTGCCAGCCTTCATCAGGGGGCCGATTATAGCAATCAGCCCCAGCATTTT

D gene: TRBD2
J gene: TRBJ2-7
V gene: TRBV5-6
clone size: NA
CDR3 protein: CASSLDWAGVDEQYF
CDR3 DNA: TGTGCCAGCAGCTTGGATTGGGCGGGAGTGGACGAGCAGTACTTC

D gene: NA
J gene: TRBJ2-1
V gene: TRBV9
clone size: NA
CDR3 protein: CASSVGSGRANREYEQFF
CDR3 DNA: TGTGCCAGCAGCGTAGGATCCGGCAGGGCAAATCGAGAATATGAGCAGTTCTTC

D gene: NA
J gene: TRBJ1-2
V gene: TRBV5-1
clone size: NA
CDR3 protein: CASSSTLDGYTF
CDR3 DNA: TGCGCCAGCAGCTCAACATTGGATGGCTACACCTTC

D gene: TRBD1
J gene: TRBJ2-5
V gene: TRBV28
clone size: NA
CDR3 protein: CASITRTGKETQYF
CDR3 DNA: TGTGCCAGCATTACTCGGACAGGGAAAGAGACCCAGTACTTC

D gene: NA
J gene: TRBJ2-7
V gene: TRBV5-4
clone size: NA
CDR3 protein: CASSSLGIAVLREQYF
CDR3 DNA: TGTGCCAGCAGCTCCCTCGGAATAGCGGTTTTGCGGGAGCAGTACTTC

D gene: TRBD2
J gene: TRBJ2-1
V gene: TRBV10-3
clone size: NA
CDR3 protein: CAISDPSGASYNEQFF
CDR3 DNA: TGTGCCATCAGTGACCCTAGCGGGGCCTCCTACAATGAGCAGTTCTTC

D gene: NA
J gene: TRBJ1-2
V gene: TRBV30
clone size: NA
CDR3 protein: CAWRDNLNYGYTF
CDR3 DNA: TGTGCCTGGAGGGACAACCTAAACTATGGCTACACCTTC

D gene: NA
J gene: TRBJ2-3
V gene: TRBV6-1
clone size: NA
CDR3 protein: CASSGQAGKVGDTQYF
CDR3 DNA: TGTGCCAGCAGTGGTCAAGCGGGTAAAGTAGGGGATACGCAGTATTTT

D gene: NA
J gene: TRBJ1-2
V gene: TRBV19
clone size: NA
CDR3 protein: CASSTGYGYTF
CDR3 DNA: TGTGCCAGTTCGACGGGCTATGGCTACACCTTC

D gene: TRBD2
J gene: TRBJ2-1
V gene: TRBV20-1
clone size: once
CDR3 protein: CSASPSGSYNEQFF
CDR3 DNA: TGCAGTGCTAGTCCTAGCGGGTCGTACAATGAGCAGTTCTTC

D gene: NA
J gene: TRBJ2-1
V gene: TRBV5-1
clone size: NA
CDR3 protein: CASSPQRVVWFF
CDR3 DNA: TGCGCCAGCAGCCCACAGCGGGTAGTATGGTTCTTC

D gene: TRBD1
J gene: TRBJ2-1
V gene: TRBV7-8
clone size: NA
CDR3 protein: CASSRPGTGGYNEQFF
CDR3 DNA: TGTGCCAGCAGCAGGCCCGGGACAGGGGGGTACAATGAGCAGTTCTTC

D gene: TRBD1
J gene: TRBJ2-7
V gene: TRBV28
clone size: few
CDR3 protein: CASSSLSDRAYEQYF
CDR3 DNA: TGTGCCAGCAGCTCCCTGAGCGACAGGGCCTACGAGCAGTACTTC

D gene: TRBD1
J gene: TRBJ1-6
V gene: TRBV5-5
clone size: NA
CDR3 protein: CASSGRDRANSPLHF
CDR3 DNA: TGTGCCAGCAGCGGCCGGGACAGGGCTAATTCACCCCTCCACTTT

D gene: TRBD1
J gene: TRBJ2-2
V gene: TRBV28
clone size: NA
CDR3 protein: CASGAPRTGASGELFF
CDR3 DNA: TGTGCCAGCGGAGCTCCTCGGACAGGGGCTTCCGGGGAGCTGTTTTTT

D gene: NA
J gene: TRBJ1-6
V gene: TRBV3-1/TRBV3-2
clone size: NA
CDR3 protein: CASSQARSYNSPLHF
CDR3 DNA: TGTGCCAGCAGCCAAGCCCGCTCCTATAATTCACCCCTCCACTTT

D gene: TRBD2
J gene: TRBJ2-7
V gene: TRBV3-1/TRBV3-2
clone size: NA
CDR3 protein: CASRQGLAGDYEQYF
CDR3 DNA: TGTGCCAGCAGACAGGGACTAGCGGGAGATTACGAGCAGTACTTC

D gene: NA
J gene: TRBJ1-5
V gene: TRBV2
clone size: NA
CDR3 protein: CASSFPGVNQPQHF
CDR3 DNA: TGTGCCAGCAGTTTCCCGGGGGTCAATCAGCCCCAGCATTTT

D gene: TRBD2
J gene: TRBJ2-1
V gene: TRBV28
clone size: NA
CDR3 protein: CASVTGTSGNNEQFF
CDR3 DNA: TGTGCCAGCGTTACCGGGACTAGCGGAAACAATGAGCAGTTCTTC

D gene: NA
J gene: TRBJ1-5
V gene: TRBV5-6
clone size: NA
CDR3 protein: CASSLVGQDQPQHF
CDR3 DNA: TGTGCCAGCAGCTTGGTGGGTCAGGATCAGCCCCAGCATTTT

D gene: NA
J gene: TRBJ2-7
V gene: TRBV19
clone size: once
CDR3 protein: CASSPEGRLTYEQYF
CDR3 DNA: TGTGCCAGTAGTCCCGAGGGTCGCTTAACCTACGAGCAGTACTTC

D gene: NA
J gene: TRBJ1-1
V gene: TRBV7-8
clone size: NA
CDR3 protein: CASSLSRTATEAFF
CDR3 DNA: TGTGCCAGCAGCTTAAGTCGAACTGCCACTGAAGCTTTCTTT

D gene: NA
J gene: TRBJ2-7
V gene: TRBV10-1
clone size: NA
CDR3 protein: CASSQRETGEQYF
CDR3 DNA: TGCGCCAGCAGCCAGAGGGAGACCGGAGAGCAGTACTTC

D gene: NA
J gene: TRBJ1-2
V gene: TRBV7-2
clone size: NA
CDR3 protein: CASSLTRNYGYTF
CDR3 DNA: TGTGCCAGCAGCTTGACAAGGAACTATGGCTACACCTTC

D gene: TRBD1
J gene: TRBJ2-7
V gene: TRBV28
clone size: NA
CDR3 protein: CASTLGQGVSYEQYF
CDR3 DNA: TGTGCCAGCACTCTTGGACAGGGGGTTTCCTACGAGCAGTACTTC